Presented here are 15 T cell receptor beta chains from one specimen sequenced in a study of blood T cells in healthy people across ages. Next came a second PCR, run for about 7 to 12 cycles, which used a sample-barcoded 5' primer along with a J-beta primer mix. From the 5' RACE reads, TCRdb called clonotypes with MiXCR, one entry per CDR3 protein. In the table there are about 940,000 distinct CDR3 sequences, 40% to 60% of which are singletons. The sequenced sample was blood. These receptors were obtained from a man aged 25-45 years in good health.

The sample holds a few counts of this clonotype. The gene calls are TRBV14 and TRBJ1-1, with D maybe TRBD1 (5 bases). This CDR3 is built from 14 residues. Germline lookup yields CDR1 SGHDN and CDR2 FVKESK. Trimming took 6 bases from V and 5 from J, leaving 16 bases between them. The CDR3, as DNA: TGTGCCAGCAGTCCTCGATGGGGGTGGACTGAAGCTTTCTTT. This encodes CASSPRWGWTEAFF.

The chain has TRBV29-1 and TRBJ2-1; 14 bases map to TRBD2. Germline-derived CDR1 and CDR2 are SQVTM and ANQGSEA. Germline trimming cut 3 bases from V and 9 bases from J; bases unmatched to any gene: 1. The CDR3 covers 13 residues. The CDR3 DNA reads as TGCAGCGTTGAGGGACTAGCGGGAGCTGAGCAGTTCTTC. Amino acids: CSVEGLAGAEQFF.

This clonotype came up a few times. The chain uses TRBV10-3 and TRBJ2-7, with 9 bases that match TRBD1. Per the germline V gene, CDR1 is ENHRY and CDR2 is SYGVKD. This CDR3 has 13 amino acids. V dropped 3 bases and J dropped 7; count of bases not matched to a gene: 4. CDR3 protein: CAISDKTGGEQYF. DNA for the CDR3: TGTGCCATCAGTGATAAGACAGGGGGTGAGCAGTACTTC.

This clonotype showed up many times. Mismatch with germline at one junction end may stem from a read error. V is TRBV5-1 and J is TRBJ1-2; TRBD1 matches at 9 bases. This CDR3 comprises 14 residues. Germline CDR1 is SGHRS and CDR2 is YFSETQ. CDR3: CASSKGQGNYGYTF. The CDR3 nucleotides are TGTGCCAGCAGTAAGGGACAGGGTAACTATGGCTACACCTTC.

This rearrangement joins TRBV7-9 to TRBJ2-1; possibly TRBD2 for D (5 bases). The CDR3 has 16 amino acids. Deletions cut 5 bases from V and 2 bases from J, with 16 bases between. Germline CDR1 reads SEHNR; CDR2 reads FQNEAQ (reference sequence). In DNA form, the CDR3 reads TGTGCCAGCAGCAAACTAGATGAGAAACCCTACAATGAGCAGTTCTTC. Its translation: CASSKLDEKPYNEQFF.

The CDR3 DNA follows: TGTGCCAGCAGCAAAAGGACTAGCGGGGGAGATACGCAGTATTTT. This codes for CASSKRTSGGDTQYF. This chain uses TRBV21-1 with TRBJ2-3; no check of the table's D call, TRBD2, against the DNA was made. TRBV21-1 corresponds to a pseudogene. This CDR3 is built from 15 residues.

The chain carries TRBV28 and TRBJ1-6; 7 bases are shared with TRBD1. The length of the CDR3 is 14 residues. The V segment lost 6 bases and the J segment 10 bases; nucleotides outside the gene matches: 9. Germline-derived CDR1 and CDR2 are MDHEN and SYDVKM. In DNA form, the CDR3 reads TGTGCCAGCAGGACCGGGACAGTCAACTCACCCCTCCACTTT. Translated: CASRTGTVNSPLHF.

V and J are TRBV4-1 and TRBJ1-1; tentative D call: TRBD1 (5 bases). Per germline, CDR1 MGHRA and CDR2 YSYEKL. The CDR3 extends over 15 amino acids. Trimming took off 4 bases at V and 1 base at J, with 13 bases between the two ends. CDR3 protein: CASSPMGRSNTEAFF. The CDR3 bases are TGCGCCAGCAGCCCCATGGGGCGGTCGAACACTGAAGCTTTCTTT.

V is TRBV6-2 or TRBV6-3 and J is TRBJ2-5; D call uncertain. The germline CDR1 and CDR2 sequences are MNHEY and SVGEGT. V was trimmed by 4 bases and J by 1 base, leaving 4 bases between them. This CDR3 is built from 12 residues. Written as DNA, the CDR3 is TGTGCCAGCAGTTGGGCCCAAGAGACCCAGTACTTC. Translating it yields CASSWAQETQYF.

The chain combines TRBV20-1 with TRBJ1-2; D is unclear. Germline CDR1 is DFQATT and CDR2 is SNEGSKA (reference sequence). V was clipped by 2 bases and J by 3 bases, with 16 bases between them. The CDR3 loop spans 15 amino acids. The CDR3 here is CSARKWPILYYGYTF. The CDR3, as DNA: TGCAGTGCTAGAAAGTGGCCTATTCTTTACTATGGCTACACCTTC.

This rearrangement joins TRBV27 to TRBJ2-1; D gene unclear. Trimming took 7 bases from V and 1 from J, leaving 14 bases between them. This CDR3 region has 15 residues. Germline assignment: CDR1 MNHEY and CDR2 SMNVEV (reference sequence). CDR3 region: CASTKTISSYNEQFF. DNA for the CDR3: TGTGCCAGCACAAAAACCATTTCTTCCTACAATGAGCAGTTCTTC.

The chain has TRBV29-1 and TRBJ2-4, with D maybe TRBD2 (5 bases). The CDR3 has 11 residues. V lost 7 bases and J lost 11, with 15 bases in between. Germline V gene lookup returns CDR1 SQVTM and CDR2 ANQGSEA. CDR3 sequence reads: CSGLAPEVQYF. The CDR3, as DNA: TGCAGCGGTTTGGCCCCGGAGGTTCAGTACTTC. The variable domain in full, completed from reference TRBV29-1 and TRBJ2-4, reads SAVISQKPSRDICQRGTSLTIQCQVDSQVTMMFWYRQQPGQSLTLIATANQGSEATYESGFVIDKFPISRPNLTFSTLTVSNMSPEDSSIYLCSGLAPEVQYFGAGTRLSVL.

The chain has TRBV20-1 and TRBJ1-5; D unclear. From germline, CDR1 is DFQATT and CDR2 SNEGSKA (reference sequence). CDR3 length equals 14 residues. Between the trimmed V and J ends, which lost 0 bases and 3 bases, there was a span of 9 bases. CDR3: CSARDRAANQPQHF. The CDR3 DNA follows: TGCAGTGCTAGAGATCGTGCAGCCAATCAGCCCCAGCATTTT.

The CDR3 is CASSLADIRADTQYF. In nucleotides, the CDR3 is TGTGCCAGCAGCTTAGCTGACATTCGAGCAGATACGCAGTATTTT. The J gene is TRBJ2-3, the V gene TRBV11-2; no clear D. CDR1 and CDR2 from the germline V gene are SGHAT and FQNNGV. The V and J ends lost 1 base and 4 bases respectively, with 12 bases between them. The CDR3 sequence is 15 residues long.

The chain employs TRBV9 and TRBJ1-2; D is undetermined. Trimming shortened V by 0 bases and J by 3 bases, and 6 bases separated the two germline ends. CDR1 and CDR2 (germline): SGDLS, YYNGEE. The CDR3 contains 13 residues. The CDR3 nucleotides read TGTGCCAGCAGCGTAGTGGAGGACTATGGCTACACCTTC. Translating gives CASSVVEDYGYTF.